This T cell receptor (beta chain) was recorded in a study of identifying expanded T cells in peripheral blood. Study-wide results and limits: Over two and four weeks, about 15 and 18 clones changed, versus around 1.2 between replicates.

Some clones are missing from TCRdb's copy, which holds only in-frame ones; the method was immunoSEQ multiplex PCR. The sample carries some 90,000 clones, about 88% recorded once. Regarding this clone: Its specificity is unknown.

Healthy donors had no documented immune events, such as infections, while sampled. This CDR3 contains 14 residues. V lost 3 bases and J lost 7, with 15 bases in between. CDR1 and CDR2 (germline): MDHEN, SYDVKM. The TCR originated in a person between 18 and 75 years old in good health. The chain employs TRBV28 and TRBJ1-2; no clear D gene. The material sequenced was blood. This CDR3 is CASSFRDSLGGYTF. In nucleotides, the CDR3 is TGTGCCAGCAGTTTTCGGGATAGTCTCGGTGGCTACACCTTC.